This T cell receptor (beta chain) emerged from a study of T-cell memory formation after mild COVID-19. From germline, CDR1 is SGDLS and CDR2 YYNGEE. The germline V and J ends were trimmed by 3 bases and 0 bases, with 11 bases remaining between them. This CDR3 is 15 amino acids long. This clonotype was seen a handful of times. Its antigen is not known. Overall study results and limits: Some SARS-CoV-2-responding clones were already detected in memory before infection.

TCRdb passed the 5' RACE reads through MiXCR, listing each CDR3 protein once. The table shows around 320,000 distinct CDR3 sequences, with 25% to 30% occurring only once. The source material was PBMCs or a T cell subset sorted from them (not recorded which). The origin of this receptor is an adult woman who had mild COVID-19 (a few samples of this study predate the infection). Cell type and time point are not known. This chain links TRBV9 with TRBJ2-3; D remains unclear. CDR3 coding DNA: TGTGCCAGCAGCGAAGACGGTACTAGCACAGATACGCAGTATTTT. This gives the protein CASSEDGTSTDTQYF.